This T cell receptor (beta chain) was recovered during a study of shared clonotypes between healthy human individuals. General observations from the study: Among donors, sharing of clonotypes was expected to be affected by sequencing depth.

Among the donors, all were Caucasian adults who lived in Nashville, Tennessee. About this clone: Its antigen is as yet unknown.

Deep was the level used in running the assay. Unsorted PBMC contributed 250 to 300 ng DNA, tens of thousands of T cell genomes, to each replicate PCR. TCRdb keeps only in-frame clones here, not all; method: immunoSEQ multiplex PCR. The data hold around 500,000 clones, with roughly 85% observed a single time. V was pared by 3 bases and J by 3 bases, with 8 bases between. The CDR3 has 14 residues. Germline CDR1 LNHNV, CDR2 YYDKDF (reference sequence). The specimen was PBMCs. The rearrangement joins TRBV15 to TRBJ1-4; no clear D. This clonotype originated in a woman between 40 and 50 years old in good health. Some clones in this sample may be carry-over from other donors' samples. The CDR3 DNA follows: TGTGCCACCAGCAGTCGAAGGGCTAATGAAAAACTGTTTTTT. Translating gives CATSSRRANEKLFF.